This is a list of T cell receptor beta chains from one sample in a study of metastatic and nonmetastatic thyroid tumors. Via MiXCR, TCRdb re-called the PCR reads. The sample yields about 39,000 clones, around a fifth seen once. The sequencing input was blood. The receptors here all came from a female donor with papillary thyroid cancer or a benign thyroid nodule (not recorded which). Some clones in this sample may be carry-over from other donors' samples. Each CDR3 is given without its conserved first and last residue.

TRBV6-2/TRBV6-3	ASGQGANTGELS
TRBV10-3	AISDSSGTGRSEAF
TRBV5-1	ASSGASGTGDTQY
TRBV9	ASSENPLGEQF
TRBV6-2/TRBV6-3	ASSPMVGDLSNEQF
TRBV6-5	ASSSLAGRYNEQF
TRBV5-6	ASSLPISDGYT
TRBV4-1	ASSPLPTAGTSGQY
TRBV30	AWKSWFGREGNEQF
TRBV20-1	SARGLADKEGDEQF
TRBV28	ASRYRGKAEAF
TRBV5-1	ASSLGREGLEQF
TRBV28	ASSRPSGGSLGNEQF
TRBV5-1	ASSREDPIETQY
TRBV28	ASSLTGTNGELF